The entry that follows covers one T cell receptor (beta chain) sequence. Clones were sequenced by immunoSEQ multiplex PCR, and TCRdb holds only the in-frame ones, with some missing. The repertoire holds approximately 150,000 clones, with about 86% as singletons. This sample is part of a study of radiation and T cells in renal cell carcinoma. CDR1 and CDR2 (germline): SGHNT, YYREEE (reference sequence). The J segment lost 3 bases and the V segment lost 0 bases, leaving 5 bases of the junction unmatched. The CDR3 is 18 amino acids. Time point given: blood 4 weeks post-SBRT, at nephrectomy. The treatment denotes: 15 Gy SBRT to primary tumor, nephrectomy 4 weeks later.

The sequences come from blood, collected from a patient whose treatment included radiotherapy and nephrectomy. This receptor was taken from a woman aged 50 to 65 with renal cell carcinoma. The rearrangement links TRBV5-4 to TRBJ2-2; TRBD2 agrees at 13 bases. The CDR3 bases are TGTGCCAGCAGCTTGGGGGGACTAGCGGGGACCCACACCGGGGAGCTGTTTTTT. Protein: CASSLGGLAGTHTGELFF.